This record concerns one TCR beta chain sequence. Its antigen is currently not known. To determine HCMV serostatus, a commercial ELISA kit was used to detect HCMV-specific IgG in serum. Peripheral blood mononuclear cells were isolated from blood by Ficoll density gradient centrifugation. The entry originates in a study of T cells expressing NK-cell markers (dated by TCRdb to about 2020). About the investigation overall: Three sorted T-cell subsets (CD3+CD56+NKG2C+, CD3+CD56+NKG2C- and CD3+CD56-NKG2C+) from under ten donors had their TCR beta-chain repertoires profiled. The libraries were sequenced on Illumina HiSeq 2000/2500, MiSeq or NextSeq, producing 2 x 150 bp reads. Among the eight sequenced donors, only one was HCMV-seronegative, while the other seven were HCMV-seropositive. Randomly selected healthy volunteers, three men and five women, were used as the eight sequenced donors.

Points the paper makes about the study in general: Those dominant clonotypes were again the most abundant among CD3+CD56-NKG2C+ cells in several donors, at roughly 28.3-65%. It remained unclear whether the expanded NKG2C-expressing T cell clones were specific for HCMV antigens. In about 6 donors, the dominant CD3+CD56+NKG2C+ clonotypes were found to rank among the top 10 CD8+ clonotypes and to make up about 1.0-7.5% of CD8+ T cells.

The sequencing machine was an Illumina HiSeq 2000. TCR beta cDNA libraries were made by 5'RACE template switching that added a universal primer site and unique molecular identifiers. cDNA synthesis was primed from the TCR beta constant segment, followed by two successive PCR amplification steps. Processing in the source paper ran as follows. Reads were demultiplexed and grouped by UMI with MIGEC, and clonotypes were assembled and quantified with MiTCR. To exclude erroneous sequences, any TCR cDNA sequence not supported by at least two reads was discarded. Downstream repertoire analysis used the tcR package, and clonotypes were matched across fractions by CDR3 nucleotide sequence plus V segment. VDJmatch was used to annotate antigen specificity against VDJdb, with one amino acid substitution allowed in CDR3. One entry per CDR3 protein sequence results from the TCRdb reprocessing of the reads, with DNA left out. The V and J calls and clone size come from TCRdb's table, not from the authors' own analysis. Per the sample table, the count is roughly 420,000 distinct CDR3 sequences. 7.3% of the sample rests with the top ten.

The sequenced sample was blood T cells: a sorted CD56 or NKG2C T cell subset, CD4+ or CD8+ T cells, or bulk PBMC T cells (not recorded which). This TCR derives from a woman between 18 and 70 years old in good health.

The CDR3 protein: CASSFRLSDTQYF. The sequence is built from TRBV27 and TRBJ2-3. In the germline V gene (reference sequence), CDR1 corresponds to MNHEY and CDR2 to SMNVEV. From the cysteine up to the phenylalanine, the CDR3 has a length of 13 residues. There is no recorded DNA.